This T cell receptor beta chain was captured in a study of CD8 T cells in ankylosing spondylitis (dated by TCRdb to 2016 to 2017). With regard to the full study: To find TCR variants linked to disease, the study profiled T cell receptor beta repertoires in ankylosing spondylitis patients and healthy donors. The full study cohort was made up of 20 to 25 ankylosing spondylitis patients and over 90 healthy donors. Peripheral blood samples were taken, and synovial fluid was additionally collected from ankylosing spondylitis patients.

The paper's findings and limits, for the study overall: The disease-linked clones showed a CD8+ phenotype and occurred at relatively low frequencies in peripheral blood. The disease-linked clones were reported as significantly enriched in matched synovial fluid samples from ankylosing spondylitis patients. Some of the motif variants had been reported before in the synovial fluid and blood of reactive arthritis patients, a finding that suggests common disease-initiation mechanisms. Blood from ankylosing spondylitis patients appeared to be characterized by a TCR beta motif composed of roughly eight highly homologous amino acid variants.

Ten or more counts support this clonotype. What this receptor recognizes is not known. Base-call qualities are not available, and no considerably larger clone is one nucleotide away. Sequenced on an Illumina HiSeq 2500. Quantitative 5'-RACE with molecular barcodes was the method used to prepare the TCR beta libraries. In the source study's methods: Disease-linked TCR variants were identified with a new computational method built on a probabilistic model of VDJ rearrangement. In TCRdb, the public reads were trimmed at Q25 with fastp and aligned with MiXCR, with productive beta chains retained. Each CDR3 protein appears once, grouped with its most common genes and DNA. The V and J calls were not made by the authors but by TCRdb's processing. Here the sample has about 250,000 distinct CDR3 sequences; roughly 8.2% occur a single time. Jointly, the top ten make up approximately 5% of the sample. Between the V and J ends, shortened by 2 bases and 6 bases respectively, the junction contains 11 bases. CDR1 and CDR2 were assigned from the germline V gene as SGHAT and FQNNGV. Reading from cysteine to phenylalanine, the CDR3 counts 14 amino acids. This entry keeps only the CDR3 DNA: 42 bases, framed from base 1.

The receptor comes from a female donor with ankylosing spondylitis or in good health (not recorded which). The sequencing sample was made of blood, either unsorted or a sorted T cell fraction (not recorded which). The rearranged chain carries TRBV11-2 and TRBJ2-1; the D element could tentatively be TRBD1 or TRBD2, as 5 bases agree for each. The CDR3 corresponds to CASSLWGTGNEQFF. The nucleotides are TGTGCCAGCAGCTTATGGGGGACGGGCAATGAGCAGTTCTTC.